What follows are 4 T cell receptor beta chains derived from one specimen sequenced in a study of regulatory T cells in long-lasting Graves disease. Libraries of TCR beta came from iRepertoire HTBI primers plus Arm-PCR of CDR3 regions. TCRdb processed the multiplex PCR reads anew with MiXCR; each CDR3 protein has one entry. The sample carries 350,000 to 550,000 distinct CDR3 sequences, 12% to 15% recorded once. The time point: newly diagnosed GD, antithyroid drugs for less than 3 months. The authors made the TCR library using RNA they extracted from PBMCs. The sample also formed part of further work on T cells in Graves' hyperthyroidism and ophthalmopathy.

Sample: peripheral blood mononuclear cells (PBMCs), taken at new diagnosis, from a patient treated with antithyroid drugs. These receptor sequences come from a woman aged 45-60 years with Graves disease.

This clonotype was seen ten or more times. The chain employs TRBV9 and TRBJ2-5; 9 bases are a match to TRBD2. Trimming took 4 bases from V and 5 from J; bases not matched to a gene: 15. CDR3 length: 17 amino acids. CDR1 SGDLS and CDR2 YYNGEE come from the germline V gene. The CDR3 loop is CASSPLGTSFGGETQYF. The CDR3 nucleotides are TGTGCCAGCAGCCCGCTAGGGACTAGCTTTGGCGGGGAGACCCAGTACTTC.

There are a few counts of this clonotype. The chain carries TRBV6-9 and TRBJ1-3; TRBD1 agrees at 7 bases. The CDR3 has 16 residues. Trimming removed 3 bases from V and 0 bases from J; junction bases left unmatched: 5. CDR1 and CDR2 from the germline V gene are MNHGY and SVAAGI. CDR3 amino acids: CASSYKRDSSGNTIYF. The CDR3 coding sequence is TGTGCCAGCAGTTACAAACGGGACAGCTCTGGAAACACCATATATTTT.

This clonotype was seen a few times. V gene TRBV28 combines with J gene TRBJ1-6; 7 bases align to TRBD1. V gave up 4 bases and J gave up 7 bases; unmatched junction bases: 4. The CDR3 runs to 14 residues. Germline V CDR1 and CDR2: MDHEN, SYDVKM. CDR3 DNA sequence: TGTGCCAGCAGTTCCCCGGACAGGAATTCACCCCTCCACTTT. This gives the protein CASSSPDRNSPLHF. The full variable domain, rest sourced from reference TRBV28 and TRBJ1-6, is DVKVTQSSRYLVKRTGEKVFLECVQDMDHENMFWYRQDPGLGLRLIYFSYDVKMKEKGDIPEGYSVSREKKERFSLILESASTNQTSMYLCASSSPDRNSPLHFGNGTRLTVT.

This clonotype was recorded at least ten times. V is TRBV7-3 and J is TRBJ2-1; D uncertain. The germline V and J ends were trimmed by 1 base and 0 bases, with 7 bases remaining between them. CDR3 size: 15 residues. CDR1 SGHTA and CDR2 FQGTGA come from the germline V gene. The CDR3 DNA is TGTGCCAGCAGCTTAATGGCGAGCTCCTACAATGAGCAGTTCTTC. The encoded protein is CASSLMASSYNEQFF.